This T cell receptor (beta chain) was captured in a study of T and B cells in COVID-19 patients. Study overall: Peripheral blood came from COVID-19 patients with active infection or after recovery. In the active-infection cohort, about 90% of the roughly 20 patients had comorbidities linked to unfavorable COVID-19 outcome. Study outcomes and limitations: Sorted SARS-CoV-2-responsive or tetramer+ T cells and CD4+, regulatory and CD8+ subsets were not yet sequenced. Patients with COVID-19 reportedly showed strongly skewed T cell receptor beta variable and joining gene usage.

From blood, roughly 250-500 ng of genomic DNA served as TRB template. The CDR3 spans 15 residues. Germline V gives CDR1 SGHTA, CDR2 FQGNSA. Multiplex PCR with BIOMED2 TRB-A/B primer pools amplified TRB rearrangements. MiXCR was run by TCRdb on the multiplex PCR reads, yielding one entry per CDR3 protein. The sample yields around 30,000 distinct CDR3 sequences, around a third seen once. On this clonotype itself: Its target is unknown. The junction does not match germline at one end; this may be a read error.

The chain links TRBV7-2 to TRBJ2-2; D is undetermined. This receptor was obtained from a human donor who had recovered from COVID-19. Specimen: blood. The DNA for the CDR3 is TGTGCCAGCAGCTTATCTGTCGAGAGCACCAGGGAGCTGTTTTTT. It encodes CASSLSVESTRELFF.